The present T cell receptor beta chain was sequenced within a study of shared clonotypes between healthy human individuals. General observations from the study: The naive CD4 repertoires of several donors were compared, and roughly 5% of clonotypes were shared.

Donors had no recently reported acute infections or vaccinations and were HIV-negative. Turning to this clone: Its antigen is not identified.

Each PCR replicate from the sorted subsets contained 200 to 250 ng DNA, which is 25,000 to 30,000 T cell genomes. The table came from immunoSEQ multiplex PCR; TCRdb's copy has only in-frame clones and leaves some out. The data contain 2 million or so clones, 85% to 95% of them singletons. This clonotype was sampled from a young man in good health. Sequencing used naive CD4+ T cells sorted from blood. Sample subset: CD45RA+ positively selected.

The CDR3 DNA reads as TGTGCCAGCAGCCGACTAGCGGGGGTTACCTTACATTATCTGGAGACCCAGTACTTC. It codes for CASSRLAGVTLHYLETQYF. This chain uses TRBV11-2 with TRBJ2-5; 12 bases agree with TRBD2. Germline loops: CDR1 SGHAT, CDR2 FQNNGV. This CDR3 contains 19 residues. Trimming at V came to 5 bases and at J to 5 bases, leaving 18 bases not matched to a gene. Drawing the rest from reference TRBV11-2 and TRBJ2-5, the complete variable domain is EAGVAQSPRYKIIEKRQSVAFWCNPISGHATLYWYQQILGQGPKLLIQFQNNGVVDDSQLPKDRFSAERLKGVDSTLKIQPAKLEDSAVYLCASSRLAGVTLHYLETQYFGPGTRLLVL.